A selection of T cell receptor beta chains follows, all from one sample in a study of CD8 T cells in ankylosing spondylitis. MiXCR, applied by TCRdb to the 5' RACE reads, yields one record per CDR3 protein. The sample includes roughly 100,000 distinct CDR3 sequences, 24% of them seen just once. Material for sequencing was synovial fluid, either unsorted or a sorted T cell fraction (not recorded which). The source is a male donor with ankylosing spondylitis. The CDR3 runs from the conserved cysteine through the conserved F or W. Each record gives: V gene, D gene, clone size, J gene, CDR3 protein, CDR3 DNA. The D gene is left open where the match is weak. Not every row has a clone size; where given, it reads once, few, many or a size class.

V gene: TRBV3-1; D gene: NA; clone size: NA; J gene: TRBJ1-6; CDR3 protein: CASSPGHNSPLHF; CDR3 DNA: TGTGCCAGCAGCCCGGGCCATAATTCACCCCTCCACTTT
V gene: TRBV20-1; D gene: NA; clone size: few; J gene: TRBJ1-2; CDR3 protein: CSAKTGNYGYTF; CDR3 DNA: TGCAGTGCTAAAACGGGAAACTATGGCTACACCTTC
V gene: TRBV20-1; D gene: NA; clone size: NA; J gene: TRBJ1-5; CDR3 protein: CSAREEGLGDFSNQPQHF; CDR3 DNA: TGCAGTGCTAGAGAAGAGGGGCTGGGGGATTTTAGCAATCAGCCCCAGCATTTT
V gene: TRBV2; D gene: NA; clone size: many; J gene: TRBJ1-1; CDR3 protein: CASNIQERTEAFF; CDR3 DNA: TGTGCCAGCAATATTCAGGAAAGAACTGAAGCTTTCTTT
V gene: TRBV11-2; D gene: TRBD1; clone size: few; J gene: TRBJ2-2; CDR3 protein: CASSTRPGQANTGELFF; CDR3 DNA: TGTGCCAGCAGCACACGCCCGGGACAGGCGAACACCGGGGAGCTGTTTTTT
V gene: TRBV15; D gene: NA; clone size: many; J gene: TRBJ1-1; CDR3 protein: CATSRDPIGVPNTEAFF; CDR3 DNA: TGTGCCACCAGCAGAGATCCGATAGGTGTTCCGAACACTGAAGCTTTCTTT
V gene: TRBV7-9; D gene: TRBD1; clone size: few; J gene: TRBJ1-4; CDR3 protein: CASSHDRGDNEKLFF; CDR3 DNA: TGTGCCAGCAGCCACGACAGGGGAGATAATGAAAAACTGTTTTTT
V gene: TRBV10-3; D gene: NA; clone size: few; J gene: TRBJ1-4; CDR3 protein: CAISDSVANEKLFF; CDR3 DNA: TGTGCCATCAGTGACTCGGTAGCTAATGAAAAACTGTTTTTT
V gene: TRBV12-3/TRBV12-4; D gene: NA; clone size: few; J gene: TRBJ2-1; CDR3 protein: CASSLIRQSEQFF; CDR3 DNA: TGTGCCAGCAGTTTAATCCGACAAAGCGAGCAGTTCTTC
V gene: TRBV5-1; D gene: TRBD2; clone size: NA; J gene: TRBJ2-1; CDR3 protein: CASSAGLEVDEQFF; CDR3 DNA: TGCGCCAGCAGCGCGGGACTAGAAGTAGATGAGCAGTTCTTC
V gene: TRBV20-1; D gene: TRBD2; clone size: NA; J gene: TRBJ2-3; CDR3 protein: CSASPLLAASTDTQYF; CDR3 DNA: TGCAGTGCTAGCCCCTTACTAGCGGCTAGCACAGATACGCAGTATTTT
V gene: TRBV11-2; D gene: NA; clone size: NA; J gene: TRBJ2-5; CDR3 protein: CASSPRDTYQETQYF; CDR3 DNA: TGTGCCAGCAGCCCCCGGGACACCTACCAAGAGACCCAGTACTTC
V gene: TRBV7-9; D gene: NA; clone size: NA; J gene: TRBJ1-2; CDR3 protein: CASSPGRQFYGYTF; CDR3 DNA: TGTGCCAGCAGCCCGGGACGGCAGTTCTATGGCTACACCTTC
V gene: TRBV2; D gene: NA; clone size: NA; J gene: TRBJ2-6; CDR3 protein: CASSEVLSGANVLTF; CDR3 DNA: TGTGCCAGCAGTGAAGTCTTGTCAGGGGCCAACGTCCTGACTTTC
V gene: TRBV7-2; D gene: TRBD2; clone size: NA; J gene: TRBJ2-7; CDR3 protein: CASRRTSVSSYEQYF; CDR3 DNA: TGTGCCAGCAGGAGAACTAGCGTGAGCTCCTACGAGCAGTACTTC
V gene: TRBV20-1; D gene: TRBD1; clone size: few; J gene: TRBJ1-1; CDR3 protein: CSARGDRDTEAFF; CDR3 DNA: TGCAGTGCTAGAGGGGACAGGGACACTGAAGCTTTCTTT
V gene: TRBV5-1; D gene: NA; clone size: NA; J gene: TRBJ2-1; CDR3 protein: CASSFFSPISNEQFF; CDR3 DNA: TGCGCCAGCAGCTTTTTCAGCCCAATTTCCAATGAGCAGTTCTTC
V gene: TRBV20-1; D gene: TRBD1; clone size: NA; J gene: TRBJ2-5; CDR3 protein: CSALNQGVKETQYF; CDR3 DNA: TGCAGTGCCCTGAACCAGGGGGTGAAAGAGACCCAGTACTTC